Presented here are 3 T cell receptor beta chains from one specimen sequenced in a study of blood T cell repertoires in COVID-19. The repertoire was sequenced with immunoSEQ multiplex PCR; TCRdb's copy has only in-frame clones and lacks some. The sample has over 150,000 clones; approximately 82% are singletons. Input material: PBMCs or T cells enriched from blood (not recorded which). The receptors stem from a woman in her 50s who had recovered from COVID-19.

V gene TRBV30 combines with J gene TRBJ1-1; tentative D call: TRBD1 (5 bases). The V gene's germline CDR1 is GTSNPN and CDR2 SVGIG (reference sequence). The V end was cut by 5 bases, the J end by 0 bases, with 13 bases between. The CDR3 is 14 residues long. The CDR3 nucleotides are TGTGCCTGGGACCGTAAGGGGATGAACACTGAAGCTTTCTTT. As protein: CAWDRKGMNTEAFF.

The chain is built from TRBV30 and TRBJ1-2; D is unresolved. Looked up from germline, CDR1 is GTSNPN and CDR2 is SVGIG (reference sequence). V lost 5 bases and J 4 bases, leaving 8 bases between the germline ends. The length of the CDR3 is 11 residues. The CDR3 DNA reads as TGTGCCTGGGGATTCAGCTATGGCTACACCTTC. Amino acids: CAWGFSYGYTF.

This chain uses TRBV18 with TRBJ1-4; D is perhaps TRBD1 (5 bases). Germline CDR1 is KGHSH and CDR2 is LQKENI. V lost 3 bases to trimming and J lost 5 bases, with 10 bases between them. This CDR3 is built from 14 residues. The CDR3 reads CASSPAGFNEKLFF. CDR3 nucleotide sequence: TGTGCCAGCTCACCCGCAGGGTTCAATGAAAAACTGTTTTTT.